A single T cell receptor beta chain is shown here with its context. This CDR3 is built from 13 residues. Trimming stripped 3 bases from V and 6 bases from J, with 9 bases between. The germline V gene encodes CDR1 MDHEN and CDR2 SYDVKM. RNA transcripts were the template for amplifying TCR beta CDR3 regions. When the TCR CDR3 underwent first-round RT-PCR, the HTBI primer set was used. TCRdb processed the multiplex PCR reads anew with MiXCR; each CDR3 protein has one entry. The sample shows roughly 500,000 distinct CDR3 sequences, over 35% of them seen only once. The data belong to a study of T cells in Graves' hyperthyroidism and ophthalmopathy.

The source of this sequence is an adult woman with Graves' disease, either hyperthyroidism or ophthalmopathy (not recorded which). The chain has TRBV28 and TRBJ1-5; D gene unclear. Sequenced input: peripheral blood or thyroid tissue (not recorded which). CDR3 nucleotides: TGTGCCAGCAGTTTTAGAAGTAGTCAGCCCCAGCATTTT. It yields the protein CASSFRSSQPQHF.